A selection of T cell receptor beta chains follows, all from one sample in a study of T cell responses to AZD1222 COVID-19 vaccine. The method was immunoSEQ multiplex PCR; TCRdb's version includes in-frame clones alone and lacks a portion of them. The sample has 85,000 to 130,000 clones, over 90% seen once. This specimen consisted of peripheral blood, obtained on day 0 of AZD1222 vaccination. Receptor source: an adult in good health. The CDR3 runs from the conserved cysteine through the conserved F or W. Fields, in order: J gene, D gene, clone size, V gene, CDR3 DNA, CDR3 protein. D genes are given only for firm matches. Only some rows state a clone size, as once, few, many or a class for expanded clones.

TRBJ2-3 NA NA TRBV4-1 TGCGCCAGCAGCCATACCGGGACTGGACCCTCGGATACGCAGTATTTT CASSHTGTGPSDTQYF
TRBJ2-1 TRBD2 once TRBV3-1/TRBV3-2 TGTGCCAGCAGCCTGACTAGCGGGGGCTACAATGAGCAGTTCTTC CASSLTSGGYNEQFF
TRBJ1-6 TRBD1 NA TRBV12-5 TGTGCTAGTGGTTTAGAAACAGGGGGGGGTTCACCCCTCCACTTT CASGLETGGGSPLHF
TRBJ1-2 NA NA TRBV18 TGTGCCAGCTCACCACCAGTTGCCTATGGCTACACCTTC CASSPPVAYGYTF
TRBJ1-1 NA NA TRBV10-3 TGTGCCATCAGTGAGGTAGAGACCACTGAAGCTTTCTTT CAISEVETTEAFF
TRBJ2-7 NA NA TRBV11-2 TGTGCCAGCAGCTTAGGACAGCCCTACGAGCAGTACTTC CASSLGQPYEQYF
TRBJ2-1 TRBD2 NA TRBV6-1 TGTGCCAGCAGTGACGCGGGAGGTGGGGGCGTTGGTGAGCAGTTCTTC CASSDAGGGGVGEQFF
TRBJ1-1 TRBD1 NA TRBV9 TGTGCCAGCAGCGCCGGACAGGGGTCCACTGAAGCTTTCTTT CASSAGQGSTEAFF
TRBJ1-4 TRBD1 NA TRBV27 TGTGCCAGCAGTTGGACAGGGTGGGCATCTAATGAAAAACTGTTTTTT CASSWTGWASNEKLFF
TRBJ1-1 NA NA TRBV19 TGTGCCAGTAGTCCCCGGCCGGGGGGCACTGAAGCTTTCTTT CASSPRPGGTEAFF
TRBJ1-3 TRBD1 NA TRBV7-2 TGTGCCAGCAGCTCCGACAGGGTAGCCGGAAACACCATATATTTT CASSSDRVAGNTIYF
TRBJ1-3 NA NA TRBV2 TGTGCCAGCAGCTACCAGCCGGGGAACGGAAACACCATATATTTT CASSYQPGNGNTIYF
TRBJ1-1 NA NA TRBV2 TGTGCCACATCCTCGAACACTGAAGCTTTCTTT CATSSNTEAFF
TRBJ1-1 NA NA TRBV12-5 TGTGCTAGTGCCTCGGGGGGCCTGAACACTGAAGCTTTCTTT CASASGGLNTEAFF
TRBJ2-1 TRBD2 NA TRBV5-1 TGCGCCAGCAGCTTGGAAGACGGGAGGTTAAATGAGCAGTTCTTC CASSLEDGRLNEQFF
TRBJ1-1 NA NA TRBV20-1 TGCAGTGCTAGAAGGACAGCAGAAGCTTTCTTT CSARRTAEAFF
TRBJ1-1 NA NA TRBV2 TGTGCCAGCGGGGTTGGGTTTGAAGCTTTCTTT CASGVGFEAFF
TRBJ1-5 NA NA TRBV28 TGTGCCAGCAGTGACCGTTTGCGGGGAAGACGCAATCAGCCCCAGCATTTT CASSDRLRGRRNQPQHF
TRBJ1-1 NA NA TRBV6-5 TGTGCCAGCAGTTACAGGACGGGGGACACTGAAGCTTTCTTT CASSYRTGDTEAFF
TRBJ1-1 NA NA TRBV5-5 TGTGCCAGCAGCTTGACAAGGACCTTTGAAGCTTTCTTT CASSLTRTFEAFF
TRBJ2-5 NA NA TRBV14 TGTGCCAGCAGCCAAGATATCCGTGCGGGGGAGACCCAGTACTTC CASSQDIRAGETQYF
TRBJ1-2 NA NA TRBV18 TGTGCCAGCTCACGGATCGGACAGCCATATGGCTACACCTTC CASSRIGQPYGYTF